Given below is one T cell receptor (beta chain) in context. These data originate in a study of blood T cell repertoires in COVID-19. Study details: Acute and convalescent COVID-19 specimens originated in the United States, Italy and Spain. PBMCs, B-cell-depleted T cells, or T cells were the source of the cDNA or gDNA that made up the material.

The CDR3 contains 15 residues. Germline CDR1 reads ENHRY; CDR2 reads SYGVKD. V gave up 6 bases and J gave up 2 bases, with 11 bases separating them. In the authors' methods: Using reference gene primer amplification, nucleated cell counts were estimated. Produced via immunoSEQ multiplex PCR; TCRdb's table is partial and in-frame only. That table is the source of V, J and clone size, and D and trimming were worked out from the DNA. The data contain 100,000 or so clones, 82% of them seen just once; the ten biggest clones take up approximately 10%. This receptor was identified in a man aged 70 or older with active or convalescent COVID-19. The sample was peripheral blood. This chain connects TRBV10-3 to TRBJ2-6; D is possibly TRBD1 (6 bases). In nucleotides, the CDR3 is TGTGCCATCAGGAAACAGGGAACTGGGGCCAACGTCCTGACTTTC. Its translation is CAIRKQGTGANVLTF.